A single sample is the source of the 6 T cell receptor beta chains below, sequenced in a study of cytomegalovirus exposure and HLA in healthy donors. 60 Vbeta and 13 Jbeta primers were used in PCR. Profiling relied on immunoSEQ multiplex PCR, and the TCRdb table lists in-frame clones only, not all of them. The repertoire consists of 85,000 to 130,000 clones, with more than 70% occurring once and the leading ten covering roughly 2.5%. The sequencing sample was made of PBMCs. Receptors originate from a man between 35 and 55 years old in good health and CMV-seronegative.

The chain joins TRBV10-2 to TRBJ1-5; D not resolved. V shed 3 bases and J shed 4 bases, with 7 bases lying between them. The CDR3 contains 13 residues. Germline V CDR1 and CDR2: WSHSY, SAAADI. CDR3 sequence reads: CASSESRNQPQHF. CDR3 sequence (DNA): TGCGCCAGCAGTGAATCGCGGAATCAGCCCCAGCATTTT.

The rearrangement joins TRBV29-1 to TRBJ2-3; 9 bases are a match to TRBD2. V lost 6 bases and J lost 6; bases outside the gene matches: 7. The CDR3 sequence is 13 residues long. Germline V CDR1 and CDR2: SQVTM, ANQGSEA. CDR3 loop: CSVRWRGGDTQYF. CDR3 sequence (DNA): TGCAGCGTGAGGTGGCGGGGGGGGGATACGCAGTATTTT.

This chain's CDR3 is CASSDRGEKLFF. The DNA for the CDR3 is TGTGCCAGCAGTGACAGGGGTGAAAAACTGTTTTTT. The V and J genes are TRBV6-4 and TRBJ1-4; possibly TRBD1 for D (5 bases). CDR3 size: 12 residues. V was shortened by 2 bases and J by 7 bases, with 5 bases between the two germline ends. The germline CDR1 and CDR2 sequences are MRHNA and SNTAGT.

The chain employs TRBV5-1 and TRBJ2-2; no clear D gene. Germline CDR1 reads SGHRS; CDR2 reads YFSETQ. The CDR3 is 16 residues long. Trimming took 1 base from V and 4 from J, leaving 14 bases between them. The CDR3 sequence is CASSLSAGSLTGELFF. CDR3 bases: TGCGCCAGCAGCTTGTCGGCAGGCTCCCTCACCGGGGAGCTGTTTTTT.

This clone was counted between two and nine times. V is TRBV18 and J is TRBJ2-7; no clear D. V shed 3 bases and J shed 5 bases, with 11 bases lying between them. The CDR3 extends over 13 amino acids. Germline V gene sequence: CDR1 KGHSH, CDR2 LQKENI. The CDR3 reads CASSPSGGDEQYF. The CDR3 DNA sequence: TGTGCCAGCTCACCCTCCGGCGGTGACGAGCAGTACTTC.

V and J are TRBV2 and TRBJ2-7, with a weak D call TRBD1 (5 bases). The CDR3 has 13 amino acids. Between the trimmed V and J ends, which lost 8 bases and 6 bases, there was a span of 17 bases. The germline CDR1 and CDR2 sequences are SNHLY and FYNNEI. For the CDR3, the DNA is TGTGCCAGCTCAGGGTCCCAAACGGGCGAGCAGTACTTC. It specifies CASSGSQTGEQYF.